This T cell receptor beta chain was retrieved from a study of T cells after yellow fever vaccination. Whole-study results and caveats: Post-booster samples contained most primary-vaccination clones (roughly 96% CD4, roughly 88% CD8).

One entry per CDR3 protein, called by TCRdb with MiXCR from the 5' RACE reads. The sample carries a few hundred thousand distinct CDR3 sequences, 3.6% recorded once. This clonotype has only a few counts. Its target is unknown. The input for sequencing was PBMCs, taken on the day of the yellow fever booster vaccination. The sequence was obtained from a man younger than 30 who received the YFV17D yellow fever vaccine.

The CDR3 reads CSALGGLVNEQFF. The CDR3 DNA is TGCAGTGCTTTGGGGGGGCTTGTCAATGAGCAGTTCTTC. The chain links TRBV20-1 to TRBJ2-1; a possible D gene is TRBD2 (7 bases). Germline CDR1 is DFQATT and CDR2 is SNEGSKA (reference sequence). V was trimmed by 5 bases and J by 6 bases, leaving 14 bases between them. This CDR3 has 13 residues.